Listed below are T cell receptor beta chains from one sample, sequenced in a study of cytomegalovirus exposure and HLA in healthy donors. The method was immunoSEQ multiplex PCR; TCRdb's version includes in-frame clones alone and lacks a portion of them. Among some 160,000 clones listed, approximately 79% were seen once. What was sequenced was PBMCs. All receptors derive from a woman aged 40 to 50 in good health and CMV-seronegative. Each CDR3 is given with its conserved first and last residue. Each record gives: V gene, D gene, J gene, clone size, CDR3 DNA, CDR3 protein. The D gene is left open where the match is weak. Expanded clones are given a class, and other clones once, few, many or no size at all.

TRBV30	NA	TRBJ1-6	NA	TGTGCCTGGGGGCCACCCCTCCACTTT	CAWGPPLHF
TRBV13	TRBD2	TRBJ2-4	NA	TGTGCCAGCAGTTTAGGGACTAGCGGGTCCAACATTCAGTACTTC	CASSLGTSGSNIQYF
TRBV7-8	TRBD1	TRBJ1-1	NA	TGTGCCAGCAGCTTAATTGGACAGGGAGGTTCTATGAACACTGAAGCTTTCTTT	CASSLIGQGGSMNTEAFF
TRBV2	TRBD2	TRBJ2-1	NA	TGTGCCAGCAGGGTTAGCGGGGGCTACATCGATGAGCAGTTCTTC	CASRVSGGYIDEQFF
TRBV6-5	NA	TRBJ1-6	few	TGTGCCAGCAGTTACGGCGGCTATAATTCACCCCTCCACTTT	CASSYGGYNSPLHF
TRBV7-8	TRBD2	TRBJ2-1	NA	TGTGCCAGCAGCTCCCCGGGCTTTAGCGGGGGTTCCCACAATGAGCAGTTCTTC	CASSSPGFSGGSHNEQFF
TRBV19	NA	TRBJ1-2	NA	TGTGCCAGTAGTATAGAGGAGCGCTATGGCTACACCTTC	CASSIEERYGYTF
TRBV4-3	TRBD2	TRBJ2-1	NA	TGCGCCAGCAGCCAAGATCAACTAGCGGGAGGTAATGAGCAGTTCTTC	CASSQDQLAGGNEQFF
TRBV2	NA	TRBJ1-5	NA	TGTGCCAGCAGACAACACAGGGCCTTGGGTCAGCCCCAGCATTTT	CASRQHRALGQPQHF
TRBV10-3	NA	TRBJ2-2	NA	TGTGCCATCAGTGCTAGTACCGGGGAGCTGTTTTTT	CAISASTGELFF
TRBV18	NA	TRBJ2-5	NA	TGTGCCAGCTCACCAGCGGGGGCCCCCGGGGAGACCCAGTACTTC	CASSPAGAPGETQYF
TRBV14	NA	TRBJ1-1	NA	TGTGCCAGCAGCCAACAGGGGCGTCCTATTGAAGCTTTCTTT	CASSQQGRPIEAFF
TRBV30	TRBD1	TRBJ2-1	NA	TGTGCCTGGGCCCGGGACAGGGTTGGGTCCTACAATGAGCAGTTCTTC	CAWARDRVGSYNEQFF
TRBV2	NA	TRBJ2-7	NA	TGTGCCAGCAGTGGTACCGGGATAATCTCCTACGAGCAGTACTTC	CASSGTGIISYEQYF
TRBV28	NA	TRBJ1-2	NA	TGTGCCAGCAGCACCGGGGGGGCTACCAACTATGGCTACACCTTC	CASSTGGATNYGYTF